The following is a T cell receptor (beta chain) sequence with its context. What it binds is unknown. This sample is part of a study of cytomegalovirus exposure and HLA in healthy donors. About the study: Researchers found that less than 90% of 350 to 500 genotyped donors fell within the Caucasian-associated ancestry cluster. Overall study results and limits: Listed as cytomegalovirus-associated were over 150 TCR beta chains. When the data were analyzed later, several of the most significant clusters appeared to be linked to common viral pathogens. CMV serostatus was the only immune exposure information that was available.

Use of 60 Vbeta and 13 Jbeta primers characterized the PCR. Assay used: immunoSEQ multiplex PCR; TCRdb lists only in-frame clones, some missing. Among about 120,000 clones listed, about three quarters were seen once. Between the trimmed V and J ends, which lost 3 bases and 0 bases, there was a span of 10 bases. CDR3 length equals 15 residues. Germline CDR1 is MGHDK and CDR2 is SYGVNS. The source material was PBMCs. The rearrangement uses TRBV25-1 and TRBJ2-3; TRBD2 is a possible D gene (5 bases). The origin of this receptor is a woman in her thirties or forties in good health and CMV-seropositive. This chain's CDR3 is CASSELAASTDTQYF. The CDR3 nucleotides are TGTGCCAGCAGTGAGCTAGCAGCTAGCACAGATACGCAGTATTTT.